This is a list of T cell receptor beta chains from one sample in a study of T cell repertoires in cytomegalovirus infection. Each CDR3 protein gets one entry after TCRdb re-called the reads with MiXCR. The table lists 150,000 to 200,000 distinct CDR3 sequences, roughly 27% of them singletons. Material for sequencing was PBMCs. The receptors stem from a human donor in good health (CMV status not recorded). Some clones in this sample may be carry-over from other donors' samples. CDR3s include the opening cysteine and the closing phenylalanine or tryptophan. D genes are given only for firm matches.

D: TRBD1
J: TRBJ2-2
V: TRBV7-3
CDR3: CASSIAGTGILGELFF

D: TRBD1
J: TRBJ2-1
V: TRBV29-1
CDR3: CSVETGVANEQFF

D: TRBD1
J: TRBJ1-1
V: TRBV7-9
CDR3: CASSEGAYTEAFF

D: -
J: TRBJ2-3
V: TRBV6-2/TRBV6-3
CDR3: CASSPHPAGVALSTDTQYF

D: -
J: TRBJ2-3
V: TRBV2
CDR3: CASSDAGIPDTQYF

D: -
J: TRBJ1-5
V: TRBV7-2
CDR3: CASSLEVTPGQPQHF

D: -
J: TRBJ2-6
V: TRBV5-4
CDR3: CASSSVLSGANVLTF

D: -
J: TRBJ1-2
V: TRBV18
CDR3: CASSPNQGESSNYGYTF

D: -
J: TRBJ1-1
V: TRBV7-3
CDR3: CASSERLGNTEAFF

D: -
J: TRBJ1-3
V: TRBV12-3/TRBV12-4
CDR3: CASRETVGSGNTIYF

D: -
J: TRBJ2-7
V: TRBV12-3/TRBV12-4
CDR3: CASSMPGPTVDEQYF

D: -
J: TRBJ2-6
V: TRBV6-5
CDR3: CASSWVSGTNVLTF

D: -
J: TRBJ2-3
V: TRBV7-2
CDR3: CASSLGGVSTDTQYF

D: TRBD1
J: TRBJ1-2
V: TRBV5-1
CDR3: CASSLARQGPTNYGYTF

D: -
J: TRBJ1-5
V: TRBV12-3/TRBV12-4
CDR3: CASSLSQHF

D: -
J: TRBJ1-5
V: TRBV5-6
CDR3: CASSLKGAVGNQPQHF

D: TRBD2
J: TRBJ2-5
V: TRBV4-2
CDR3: CASSQDTSGGAETQYF

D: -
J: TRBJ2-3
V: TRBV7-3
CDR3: CASSFLGGVADTQYF

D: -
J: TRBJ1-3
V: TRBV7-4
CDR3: CASSPRRSTDRNTIYF

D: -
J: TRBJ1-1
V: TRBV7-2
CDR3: CASSFKGGIMNTEAFF